These 29 T cell receptor beta chains originate from one sample sequenced in a study of CD8 T cells in ankylosing spondylitis. Overall study results and limits: About 8 highly homologous variants made up a TCR beta motif, and this motif appeared characteristic of ankylosing spondylitis blood.

TCRdb re-called the 5' RACE reads through MiXCR, storing one row per CDR3 protein. Here the sample spans fewer than 500,000 distinct CDR3 sequences, 20% to 25% being singletons. Their antigens are not known. The sample was blood, either unsorted or a sorted T cell fraction (not recorded which). These receptors were collected from a male donor with ankylosing spondylitis.

In this sample, this clonotype turned up a few times. V and J are TRBV4-3 and TRBJ1-3; 7 bases agree with TRBD1. V was pared by 3 bases and J by 4 bases, with 6 bases of the junction left unmatched. Germline-derived CDR1 and CDR2 are LGHNA and YSLEER. This CDR3 contains 15 residues. This CDR3 reads CASSQKGGVGNTIYF. CDR3 DNA sequence: TGCGCCAGCAGCCAGAAAGGGGGCGTCGGAAACACCATATATTTT.

The chain links TRBV7-8 to TRBJ2-3, with D possibly matching TRBD2 (5 bases). Germline values: CDR1 SGHVS, CDR2 FQNEAQ. The V end was cut by 3 bases, the J end by 5 bases, with 12 bases between. The CDR3 extends over 14 amino acids. CDR3 protein: CASSFAGLGDTQYF. The DNA of the CDR3 is TGTGCCAGCAGCTTCGCGGGTTTGGGAGATACGCAGTATTTT.

V is TRBV7-9 and J is TRBJ2-7, with 11 nucleotides matching TRBD2. Germline CDR1 is SEHNR and CDR2 is FQNEAQ (reference sequence). This CDR3 is 16 amino acids long. Losses at the gene ends were 5 bases for V and 0 bases for J; bases not matched to a gene: 6. CDR3 in amino acids: CASSLPGTSGSYEQYF. For the CDR3, the DNA is TGTGCCAGCAGCCTCCCCGGGACTAGCGGCTCCTACGAGCAGTACTTC.

The V gene is TRBV5-1, the J gene TRBJ2-7; either TRBD1 or TRBD2 may supply D (5 bases each). CDR3 length equals 16 residues. The V gene's germline CDR1 is SGHRS and CDR2 YFSETQ. Trimming stripped 4 bases from V and 0 bases from J, with 17 bases between. Here the CDR3 reads CASSPIGGRGSYEQYF. CDR3 in DNA: TGCGCCAGCAGCCCAATTGGGGGAAGGGGCTCCTACGAGCAGTACTTC.

The chain recombines TRBV6-1 with TRBJ1-1; 8 bases are shared with TRBD1. CDR3 length: 15 amino acids. V gave up 6 bases and J gave up 6 bases; unmatched junction bases: 12. Germline V gene data show CDR1 as MNHNS and CDR2 as SASEGT. CDR3 nucleotide sequence: TGTGCCAGCAGCCGTACTGGACAGGGTAGCTCTGAAGCTTTCTTT. This codes for CASSRTGQGSSEAFF.

The rearrangement links TRBV15 to TRBJ2-1; 7 bases map to TRBD2. CDR1 is LNHNV, CDR2 YYDKDF, per germline (reference sequence). The V segment lost 9 bases and the J segment 1 base; nucleotides outside the gene matches: 3. This CDR3 is built from 13 residues. The CDR3 loop reads CATTSESYNEQFF. In DNA form, the CDR3 reads TGTGCCACAACTAGCGAGTCCTACAATGAGCAGTTCTTC.

This clonotype was picked up many times. CDR3 loop: CASSVGENYNEQFF. The CDR3 DNA reads TGCGCCAGCAGCGTAGGAGAAAACTACAATGAGCAGTTCTTC. This rearrangement joins TRBV5-1 to TRBJ2-1; D not resolved. The ends were cut back, 4 bases at V and 3 bases at J, with 11 bases in the middle. This CDR3 has 14 amino acids. Germline-derived CDR1 and CDR2 are SGHRS and YFSETQ.

This clonotype was counted between two and nine times. This chain connects TRBV5-1 to TRBJ2-5; TRBD1 matches 11 bases. There are 14 residues in the CDR3. Germline lookup yields CDR1 SGHRS and CDR2 YFSETQ. With V trimmed by 4 bases and J by 4 bases, 3 bases remained unmatched. The CDR3 sequence: CASSKDRGRETQYF. The CDR3 DNA reads as TGCGCCAGCAGCAAGGACAGGGGGCGAGAGACCCAGTACTTC. Full variable domain (outside the CDR3, taken from reference TRBV5-1 and TRBJ2-5): KAGVTQTPRYLIKTRGQQVTLSCSPISGHRSVSWYQQTPGQGLQFLFEYFSETQRNKGNFPGRFSGRQFSNSRSEMNVSTLELGDSALYLCASSKDRGRETQYFGPGTRLLVL.

The sample holds a few counts of this clonotype. V usage is TRBV24-1 and J usage is TRBJ2-3; D is perhaps TRBD1 (6 bases). The CDR3 has 14 residues. The germline V gene has CDR1 KGHDR and CDR2 SFDVKD. Between the trimmed V and J ends, which lost 3 bases and 5 bases, there was a span of 11 bases. CDR3 bases: TGTGCCACCAGTGATATACTACAGGGAGATACGCAGTATTTT. Translated, it gives CATSDILQGDTQYF.

The rearrangement joins TRBV10-3 to TRBJ2-1, with 9 positions matching TRBD2. The junction had 7 bases not matched to a gene; V was cut back by 6 bases and J by 4 bases. CDR1 is ENHRY and CDR2 is SYGVKD in the germline V gene. The CDR3 covers 15 residues. CDR3 loop: CAIRPGTSTYNEQFF. CDR3 bases: TGTGCCATCAGACCCGGGACTAGCACTTACAATGAGCAGTTCTTC.

There are a few counts of this clonotype. V gene TRBV18 combines with J gene TRBJ2-7; 9 nucleotides align to TRBD1. Trimming took 6 bases from V and 6 from J; bases not matched to a gene: 9. CDR1 and CDR2 (germline): KGHSH, LQKENI. The CDR3 length is 14 residues. The CDR3 sequence is CASSPRTGVGEQYF. The CDR3 bases are TGTGCCAGCTCCCCGAGGACAGGGGTGGGCGAGCAGTACTTC.

The chain recombines TRBV2 with TRBJ1-6; D unclear. Germline lookup yields CDR1 SNHLY and CDR2 FYNNEI. V was clipped by 11 bases and J by 8 bases, with 22 bases between them. The CDR3 has 15 residues. CDR3 in DNA: TGTGCCGGTGGAGTGGGGTCGACAAGATATTCACCCCTCCACTTT. Protein sequence: CAGGVGSTRYSPLHF.

This rearrangement joins TRBV12-3 or TRBV12-4 to TRBJ1-5; 7 bases are shared with TRBD1. V lost 4 bases and J lost 0; bases outside the gene matches: 3. The CDR3 is 15 residues long. Here the CDR3 reads CASSYRGYSNQPQHF. CDR3 in DNA: TGTGCCAGCAGTTACAGGGGCTATAGCAATCAGCCCCAGCATTTT.

This clonotype was recorded a few times. The V call is TRBV7-2, the J call TRBJ2-3; 8 nucleotides line up with TRBD2. Unmatched junction bases numbered 12, after V lost 5 bases and J lost 2 bases. CDR1 is SGHTA, CDR2 FQGNSA, per germline. This CDR3 has 17 residues. CDR3 nucleotides: TGTGCCAGCAGCCGGATTTCCGGGACTAGGAACACAGATACGCAGTATTTT. It is translated as CASSRISGTRNTDTQYF.

V usage is TRBV9 and J usage is TRBJ2-5; 8 bases fit TRBD2. Germline trimming cut 3 bases from V and 1 base from J; bases unmatched to any gene: 2. CDR3 length equals 14 residues. Germline loops: CDR1 SGDLS, CDR2 YYNGEE. CDR3 protein: CASSALAAQETQYF. CDR3 DNA sequence: TGTGCCAGCAGCGCACTAGCGGCCCAAGAGACCCAGTACTTC.

This clonotype was detected a few times. The chain couples TRBV25-1 to TRBJ2-3; D is tentatively TRBD1 or TRBD2 (6 bases each). CDR1 and CDR2 from the germline V gene are MGHDK and SYGVNS. V was shortened by 5 bases and J by 2 bases, with 14 bases between the two germline ends. The CDR3 consists of 15 residues. CDR3 DNA sequence: TGTGCCAGCAGTCAAACGGGGGCACCCACAGATACGCAGTATTTT. Its protein product is CASSQTGAPTDTQYF.

V and J are TRBV6-6 and TRBJ2-5, with 7 bases matching TRBD1. V trimming: 2 bases; J trimming: 5 bases; junction bases outside the gene matches: 2. CDR3 length equals 13 residues. CDR1 MNHNY and CDR2 SVGAGI come from the germline V gene (reference sequence). This CDR3 reads CASSYPDRETQYF. In nucleotides, the CDR3 is TGTGCCAGCAGTTACCCGGACAGGGAGACCCAGTACTTC.

This clonotype appeared many times. This chain uses TRBV12-3 or TRBV12-4 with TRBJ2-1, with 8 bases lining up with TRBD2. The CDR3 consists of 14 residues. The V segment lost 6 bases and the J segment 6 bases; nucleotides outside the gene matches: 7. CDR3 in amino acids: CASRAGLAGNEQFF. For the CDR3, the DNA is TGTGCCAGCAGGGCAGGACTAGCCGGCAATGAGCAGTTCTTC.

This clonotype was observed a handful of times. CDR3 sequence (DNA): TGCAGTGCTAGAGCAGGGTACAGTGGCTACACCTTC. Protein sequence: CSARAGYSGYTF. The V and J genes are TRBV20-1 and TRBJ1-2, with D perhaps TRBD1 (5 bases). With 1 base removed from V and 7 bases from J, the gap between germline ends came to 10 bases. Per germline, CDR1 DFQATT and CDR2 SNEGSKA (reference sequence). The CDR3 sequence is 12 residues long.

The chain joins TRBV25-1 to TRBJ2-7; 11 bases align to TRBD2. Germline V gives CDR1 MGHDK, CDR2 SYGVNS. The CDR3 spans 16 residues. V trimming: 2 bases; J trimming: 3 bases; junction bases outside the gene matches: 6. The CDR3 sequence is CASSEPGTSGGYEQYF. CDR3 DNA: TGTGCCAGCAGTGAACCAGGGACTAGCGGTGGCTACGAGCAGTACTTC.

The table lists this clonotype with a few counts. The V call is TRBV3-1, the J call TRBJ1-5; no clear D. The germline gives CDR1 LGHDT, CDR2 YNNKEL (reference sequence). This CDR3 has 15 residues. The V gene lost 6 bases and the J gene lost 1 base, with 13 bases spanning the gap. The DNA for the CDR3 is TGTGCCAGCAGGGATAGCACGGGGAGCAATCAGCCCCAGCATTTT. Its protein is CASRDSTGSNQPQHF.

This clonotype was detected many times. V is TRBV28 and J is TRBJ2-7, with a weak D call TRBD2 (6 bases). CDR3 length: 14 residues. V gave up 5 bases and J gave up 5 bases, with 16 bases separating them. Germline CDR1 reads MDHEN; CDR2 reads SYDVKM. CDR3 sequence: CASSPPQLAHEQYF. The DNA of the CDR3 is TGTGCCAGCAGTCCGCCTCAACTAGCCCACGAGCAGTACTTC.

This clonotype was recorded a few times. The chain combines TRBV20-1 with TRBJ1-1, with a tentative D call TRBD1 (6 bases). V lost 5 bases to trimming and J lost 7 bases, with 14 bases between them. Germline CDR1 DFQATT, CDR2 SNEGSKA (reference sequence). This CDR3 spans 12 amino acids. The CDR3 sequence is CSADRGAGEAFF. DNA for the CDR3: TGCAGTGCTGACCGGGGGGCCGGTGAAGCTTTCTTT.

There are a few counts of this clonotype. The CDR3 DNA reads as TGTGCCAGCAGCCAAGTTGGAGGGGGCCCCGGGGAGCTGTTTTTT. It is translated as CASSQVGGGPGELFF. This chain uses TRBV3-1 with TRBJ2-2; TRBD1 is a possible D gene (7 bases). Deletions cut 1 base from V and 6 bases from J, with 12 bases between. The CDR3 totals 15 residues. CDR1 LGHDT and CDR2 YNNKEL come from the germline V gene (reference sequence).

The V gene is TRBV6-2 or TRBV6-3, the J gene TRBJ2-2; possible D gene TRBD2, 5 bases. The CDR3 is 12 amino acids. The V end lost 2 bases, the J end lost 8 bases, and 6 bases lay between the germline ends. Germline CDR1 MNHEY, CDR2 SVGEGT. In nucleotides, the CDR3 is TGTGCCAGCAGTTACCGGGAAGGGGAGCTGTTTTTT. It translates to CASSYREGELFF.

This clonotype was observed at least ten times. This chain's CDR3 is CASSFLDRTIYRPSTDTQYF. In DNA form, the CDR3 reads TGTGCCAGCAGCTTTTTGGACAGGACGATTTACCGTCCTAGCACAGATACGCAGTATTTT. The chain has TRBV11-2 and TRBJ2-3, with TRBD1 identical over 7 bases. In germline, CDR1 is SGHAT, CDR2 FQNNGV. Germline trimming cut 3 bases from V and 0 bases from J; bases unmatched to any gene: 18. The CDR3 is 20 amino acids.

The J gene is TRBJ2-3, the V gene TRBV20-1, with 13 nucleotides matching TRBD2. The CDR3 has 14 amino acids. J lost 5 bases, V lost 4 bases, and 3 bases had no gene match. CDR1 is DFQATT and CDR2 is SNEGSKA in the germline V gene (reference sequence). The CDR3 spells CSAKGLAGVDTQYF. As DNA, the CDR3 is TGCAGTGCTAAAGGACTAGCGGGAGTAGATACGCAGTATTTT.

The chain links TRBV29-1 to TRBJ1-5; D is unclear. This CDR3 is 13 amino acids long. Germline CDR1 is SQVTM and CDR2 is ANQGSEA. Trimming cost V 0 bases and J 5 bases, with 8 bases left between them. The CDR3 spells CSVEEGVDQPQHF. The DNA of the CDR3 is TGCAGCGTTGAAGAGGGAGTTGATCAGCCCCAGCATTTT.

The chain uses TRBV29-1 and TRBJ1-2, with TRBD1 identical over 10 bases. The length of the CDR3 is 18 residues. The trim removed 3 bases at V and 1 base at J, leaving 14 bases unmatched. Germline V gene data show CDR1 as SQVTM and CDR2 as ANQGSEA. This CDR3 reads CSVDKTWDRGPINYGYTF. The CDR3, as DNA: TGCAGCGTTGATAAGACGTGGGACAGGGGTCCGATTAACTATGGCTACACCTTC.